The entry below gives a single TCR beta chain sequence along with its context. This CDR3 has 13 amino acids. V lost 6 bases and J lost 4, with 10 bases in between. This specimen comes from a study of blood T cell repertoires in COVID-19. Across the study: Samples representing acute and convalescent COVID-19 were sourced from the United States, Italy and Spain.

Per the original methods: From reference gene primer amplification, estimates of nucleated cell counts were derived. Assay used: immunoSEQ multiplex PCR; TCRdb lists only in-frame clones, some missing. V and J calls and clone size are as listed in that table; D and trimming were resolved from the DNA. This repertoire shows about 95,000 clones, around 90% found once; its top ten account for more than 3%. The source is a woman between 65 and 79 years old with acute or convalescent COVID-19. The sample taken for sequencing was peripheral blood. J is TRBJ1-3 and V is TRBV12-3 or TRBV12-4; D is unclear. This CDR3 is CASSQESGNTIYF. CDR3 DNA sequence: TGTGCCAGCAGCCAGGAATCCGGAAACACCATATATTTT.